This T cell receptor beta chain was documented in a study of blood T cell repertoires in COVID-19. Sequencing was performed with immunoSEQ multiplex PCR; in TCRdb, only in-frame clones are kept and a portion is missing. The data hold under 130,000 clones, with roughly 85% observed a single time. Trimming stripped 4 bases from V and 3 bases from J, with 20 bases between. The CDR3 is 16 residues long. The V gene's germline CDR1 is SGHDT and CDR2 YYEEEE. Sequenced material: peripheral blood. The chain has TRBV5-6 and TRBJ2-7; D is possibly TRBD2 (6 bases). This clonotype was sampled from a middle-aged man with acute or convalescent COVID-19. The CDR3 DNA reads as TGTGCCAGCAGCCCGGGAGTACGTATCAGTTTCTACGAGCAGTACTTC. This codes for CASSPGVRISFYEQYF.